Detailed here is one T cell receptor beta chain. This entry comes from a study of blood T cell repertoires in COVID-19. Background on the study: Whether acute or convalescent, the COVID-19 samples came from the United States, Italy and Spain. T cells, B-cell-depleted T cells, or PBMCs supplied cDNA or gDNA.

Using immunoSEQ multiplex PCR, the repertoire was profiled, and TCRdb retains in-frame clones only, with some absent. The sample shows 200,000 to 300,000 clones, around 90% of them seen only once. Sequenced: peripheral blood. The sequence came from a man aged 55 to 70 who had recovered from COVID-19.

The CDR3 is CASSLGTGQGVTIDGNTIYF. DNA for the CDR3: TGTGCCAGCAGCTTAGGGACCGGACAGGGAGTAACGATCGATGGAAACACCATATATTTT. This sequence joins TRBV7-6 and TRBJ1-3, with 8 positions matching TRBD1. With 1 base clipped from V and 3 bases from J, the junction kept 17 bases outside the gene matches. This CDR3 has 20 amino acids. Germline V gene lookup returns CDR1 SGHVS and CDR2 FNYEAQ.